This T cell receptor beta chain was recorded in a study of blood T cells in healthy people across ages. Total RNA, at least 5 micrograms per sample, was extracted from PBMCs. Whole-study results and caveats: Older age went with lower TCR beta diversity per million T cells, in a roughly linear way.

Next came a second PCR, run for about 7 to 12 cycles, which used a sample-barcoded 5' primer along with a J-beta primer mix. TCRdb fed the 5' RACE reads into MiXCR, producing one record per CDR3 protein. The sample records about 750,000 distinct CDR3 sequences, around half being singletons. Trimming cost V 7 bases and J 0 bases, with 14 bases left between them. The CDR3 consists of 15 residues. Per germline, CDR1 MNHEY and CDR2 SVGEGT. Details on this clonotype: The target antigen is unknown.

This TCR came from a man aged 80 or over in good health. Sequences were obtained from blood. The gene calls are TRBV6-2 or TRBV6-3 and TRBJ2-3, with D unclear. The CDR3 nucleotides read TGTGCCAGCACCTACACTACGACTAGCACAGATACGCAGTATTTT. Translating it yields CASTYTTTSTDTQYF.